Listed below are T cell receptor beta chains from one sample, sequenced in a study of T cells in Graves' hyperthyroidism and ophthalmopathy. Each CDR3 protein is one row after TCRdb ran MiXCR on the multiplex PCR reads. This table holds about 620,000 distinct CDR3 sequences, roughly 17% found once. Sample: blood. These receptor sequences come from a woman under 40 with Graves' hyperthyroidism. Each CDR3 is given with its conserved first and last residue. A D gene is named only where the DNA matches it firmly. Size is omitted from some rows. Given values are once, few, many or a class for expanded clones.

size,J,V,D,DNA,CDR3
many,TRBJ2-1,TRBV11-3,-,TGTGCCAGCAGCTTAGATCTAGTGGGACGAGATGAGCAGTTCTTC,CASSLDLVGRDEQFF
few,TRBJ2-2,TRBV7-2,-,TGTGCCAGCAGATTAATGTCGGTTAACACCGGGGAGCTGTTTTTT,CASRLMSVNTGELFF
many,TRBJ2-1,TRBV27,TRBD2,TGTGCCAGCAGACGGGAGGGCCGAGGTGAGCAGTTCTTC,CASRREGRGEQFF
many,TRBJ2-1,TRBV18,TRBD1,TGTGCCAGCTCATCTCGGACAGGCTCCAATGAGCAGTTCTTC,CASSSRTGSNEQFF
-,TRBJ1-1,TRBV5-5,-,TGTGCCAGCAGCTTGGCCTTCAGGGACAAGAACACTGAAGCTTTCTTT,CASSLAFRDKNTEAFF
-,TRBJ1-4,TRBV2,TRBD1,TGTGCCAGCTCGAGTACAGGGGTTAGGAAACTGTTTTTT,CASSSTGVRKLFF
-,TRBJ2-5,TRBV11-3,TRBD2,TGTGCCAGCAGCTTAACTAGCGGAGATCAAGAGACCCAGTACTTC,CASSLTSGDQETQYF
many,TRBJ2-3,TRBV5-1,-,TGCGCCAGCAGCTTAGCTCGGGCGATAGCCACAGATACGCAGTATTTT,CASSLARAIATDTQYF
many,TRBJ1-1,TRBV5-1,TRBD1,TGCGCCAGCAGCACAGACAGGGGAGGAAACACTGAAGCTTTCTTT,CASSTDRGGNTEAFF
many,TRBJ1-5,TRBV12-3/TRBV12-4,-,TGTGCCAGCAGTTTATCGGGGGGCATCGCTCAGCCCCAGCATTTT,CASSLSGGIAQPQHF
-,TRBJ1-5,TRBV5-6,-,TGTGTCAGCAGCGCGGACACTAATCAGCCCCAGCATTTT,CVSSADTNQPQHF
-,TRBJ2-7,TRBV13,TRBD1,TGTGCCAGCAGCTTGACAGGGAGCCCTCTCTCCTACGAGCAGTACTTC,CASSLTGSPLSYEQYF
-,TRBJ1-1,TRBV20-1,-,TGCAGTGCTATCCCGGACAGCTTGAACACTGAAGCTTTCTTT,CSAIPDSLNTEAFF
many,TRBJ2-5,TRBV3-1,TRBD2,TGTGCCAGCAGCCAAGAATGGCTAGCGGGAGGGGGCGAGACCCAGTACTTC,CASSQEWLAGGGETQYF
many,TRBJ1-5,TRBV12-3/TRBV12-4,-,TGTGCCAGCAGTTTAAGCTCGGGGGGTCAGCCCCAGCATTTT,CASSLSSGGQPQHF